This TCR beta chain is drawn from a study of cytomegalovirus exposure and HLA in healthy donors. The table came from immunoSEQ multiplex PCR; TCRdb's copy has only in-frame clones and leaves some out. The repertoire holds roughly 350,000 clones, with approximately 90% as singletons. Germline loops: CDR1 SGHTA, CDR2 FQGNSA. This CDR3 has 14 amino acids. With 0 bases removed from V and 7 bases from J, the gap between germline ends came to 13 bases. The chain carries TRBV7-2 and TRBJ2-7; D call uncertain. This TCR was sampled from a woman aged 18-29 years in good health and CMV-seronegative. Sequencing was performed on PBMCs. CDR3: CASSLAPPLGEQYF. CDR3 coding DNA: TGTGCCAGCAGCTTAGCGCCGCCCCTCGGGGAGCAGTACTTC.